The clone carrying this T cell receptor beta chain appeared a single time. Its antigen is not known. This entry is derived from a study of T cells in localized non-small cell lung cancer. Overall study findings and caveats: The tumor had only one region sequenced, so heterogeneity remains possible. Longer overall survival accompanied higher blood T cell density.

The CDR3 runs 14 residues. Trimming left V 2 bases short and J 4 bases short, with 10 bases between. Germline lookup yields CDR1 SGHDT and CDR2 YYEEEE. The assay was immunoSEQ multiplex PCR, and TCRdb's table has in-frame clones only and misses some. The sample shows roughly 35,000 clones, approximately 89% of them seen only once. Sequenced here: peripheral blood, sampled before any cancer treatment. The sequence came from a woman aged 40 to 75 with stage I lung adenocarcinoma. The chain couples TRBV5-6 to TRBJ1-3; no firm D call. The CDR3 coding sequence is TGTGCCAGCAGCTTAAAGGTTTTAGGAAACACCATATATTTT. It specifies CASSLKVLGNTIYF.